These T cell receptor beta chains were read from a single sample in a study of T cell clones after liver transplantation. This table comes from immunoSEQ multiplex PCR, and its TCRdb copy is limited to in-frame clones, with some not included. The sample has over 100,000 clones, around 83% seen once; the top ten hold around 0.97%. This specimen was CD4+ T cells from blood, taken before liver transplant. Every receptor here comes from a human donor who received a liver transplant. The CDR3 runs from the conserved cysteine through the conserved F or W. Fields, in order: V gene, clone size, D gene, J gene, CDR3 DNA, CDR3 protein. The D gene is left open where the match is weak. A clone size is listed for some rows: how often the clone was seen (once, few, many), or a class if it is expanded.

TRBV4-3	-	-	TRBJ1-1	TGCGCCAGCAGCCAAGACTTGGGCATGAACACTGAAGCTTTCTTT	CASSQDLGMNTEAFF
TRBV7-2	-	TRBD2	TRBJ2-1	TGTGCCAGCAGCTCTCCCTTCACTAGCGGGGCAAGCTCCTACAATGAGCAGTTCTTC	CASSSPFTSGASSYNEQFF
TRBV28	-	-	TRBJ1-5	TGTGCCAGCAGTTTAACGGGAAACAATCAGCCCCAGCATTTT	CASSLTGNNQPQHF
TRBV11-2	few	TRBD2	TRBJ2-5	TGTGCCAGCAGCTTAAGCTTAGCGGGGCGTGGTGAGACCCAGTACTTC	CASSLSLAGRGETQYF
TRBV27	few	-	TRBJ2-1	TGTGCCAGCAGTTTACTGGGAGACCCCTCCTACAATGAGCAGTTCTTC	CASSLLGDPSYNEQFF
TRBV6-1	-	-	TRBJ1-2	TGTGCCAGCATTCCGACCGGGATCTACCTGGGAGGCTACACCTTC	CASIPTGIYLGGYTF
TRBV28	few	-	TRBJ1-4	TGTGCCAGCAGCGGGGGGCGGGAGGAAAAACTGTTTTTT	CASSGGREEKLFF
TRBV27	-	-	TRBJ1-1	TGTGCCAGCAGTGGGGTCATGCGGCGGTCTGAAGCTTTCTTT	CASSGVMRRSEAFF
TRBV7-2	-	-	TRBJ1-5	TGTGCCAGCAGCTTAGAGGGTAGCAATCAGCCCCAGCATTTT	CASSLEGSNQPQHF
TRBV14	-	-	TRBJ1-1	TGTGCCAGCAGCCACGAGATCCTTGCGAACACTGAAGCTTTCTTT	CASSHEILANTEAFF
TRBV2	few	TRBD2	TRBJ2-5	TGTGCCAGCAGTTCAGGACTAGCGGGGGGGCCTCAGACGACCCAGTACTTC	CASSSGLAGGPQTTQYF
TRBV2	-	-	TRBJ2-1	TGTGCCAGCCGAGTGGGGGGGCCCAAGGGCGTGATTTACAATGAGCAGTTCTTC	CASRVGGPKGVIYNEQFF